One sample yielded the 13 T cell receptor beta chains listed below, sequenced in a study of shared clonotypes between healthy human individuals. Profiling relied on immunoSEQ multiplex PCR, and the TCRdb table lists in-frame clones only, not all of them. The table has around 440,000 clones, 75% to 80% seen once; the top ten hold about 12%. Sequencing input: PBMCs. These receptors were obtained from a middle-aged woman in good health. Some clones in this sample may be carry-over from other donors' samples.

The rearrangement joins TRBV28 to TRBJ2-7; 7 bases are a match to TRBD2. The CDR3 sequence is 13 residues long. V shed 5 bases, J shed 2 bases, and the junction held 3 bases outside the gene matches. Germline CDR1 and CDR2: MDHEN and SYDVKM. The CDR3 reads CASSIAGPYEQYF. The CDR3 region has the DNA TGTGCCAGCAGTATAGCGGGTCCCTACGAGCAGTACTTC.

The chain combines TRBV15 with TRBJ1-1; D remains unclear. The CDR3 runs 12 residues. The germline CDR1 and CDR2 sequences are LNHNV and YYDKDF (reference sequence). V lost 0 bases and J lost 10, with 9 bases in between. This CDR3 is CATSRDNGLAFF. CDR3 coding DNA: TGTGCCACCAGCAGAGATAATGGGTTAGCTTTCTTT. Full variable domain (rest looked up from reference TRBV15 and TRBJ1-1): DAMVIQNPRYQVTQFGKPVTLSCSQTLNHNVMYWYQQKSSQAPKLLFHYYDKDFNNEADTPDNFQSRRPNTSFCFLDIRSPGLGDTAMYLCATSRDNGLAFFGQGTRLTVV.

This rearrangement joins TRBV28 to TRBJ2-1; 10 bases match TRBD1. Per the germline V gene, CDR1 is MDHEN and CDR2 is SYDVKM. CDR3 length: 15 amino acids. V lost 4 bases, J lost 6 bases, and 6 bases stayed unmatched. In nucleotides, the CDR3 is TGTGCCAGCAGTTCGCCCCGGGACAGGGGCAATGAGCAGTTCTTC. This sequence encodes CASSSPRDRGNEQFF.

The chain recombines TRBV5-6 with TRBJ2-7; D tentatively reads TRBD1 or TRBD2 (5 bases each). V lost 5 bases and J lost 3, with 15 bases in between. Per germline, CDR1 SGHDT and CDR2 YYEEEE. The CDR3 covers 14 residues. CDR3 protein: CASRNRFAGYEQYF. The CDR3 DNA reads TGTGCCAGCAGAAACAGGTTCGCGGGCTACGAGCAGTACTTC.

This clone was observed a handful of times. The CDR3 sequence is CASSQGYGVSNTGELFF. The CDR3 DNA follows: TGCGCCAGCAGCCAAGGGTATGGAGTATCGAACACCGGGGAGCTGTTTTTT. The chain carries TRBV4-1 and TRBJ2-2, with D uncertain. This CDR3 has 17 residues. Germline CDR1 is MGHRA and CDR2 is YSYEKL. V gave up 1 base and J gave up 0 bases, with 12 bases separating them.

The J gene is TRBJ1-5, the V gene TRBV15; no reliable D call. Deletions cut 5 bases from V and 6 bases from J, with 14 bases between. CDR1 LNHNV and CDR2 YYDKDF come from the germline V gene (reference sequence). The CDR3 spans 14 residues. CDR3 in DNA: TGTGCCACCAGCGGCGACACTCTCGGTCAGCCCCAGCATTTT. It yields the protein CATSGDTLGQPQHF.

The J gene is TRBJ2-7, the V gene TRBV1. TRBV1 is a pseudogene. The CDR3 is made up of 16 amino acids. The CDR3 protein is CTSSQDGRRRSYEQYF. As DNA, the CDR3 is TGCACCAGCAGCCAAGATGGGCGGCGGCGCTCCTACGAGCAGTACTTC.

About this clone itself: A far larger clone differs by one base, so this is likely a read error. J is TRBJ2-5 and V is TRBV11-3, with D perhaps TRBD1 or TRBD2 (5 bases each). The ends were cut back, 5 bases at V and 7 bases at J, with 17 bases in the middle. Germline V gene data show CDR1 as SGHNT and CDR2 as YENEEA. The CDR3 has 14 residues. The chain's CDR3 is CASSPGAAEGTQYF. The CDR3 nucleotides read TGTGCCAGCAGCCCCGGGGCAGCTGAGGGGACCCAGTACTTC.

This clone was recorded a few times. J is TRBJ2-2 and V is TRBV30; 9 bases line up with TRBD2. The CDR3 contains 15 residues. Trimming took 3 bases from V and 7 from J; bases not matched to a gene: 9. Per germline, CDR1 GTSNPN and CDR2 SVGIG (reference sequence). The chain's CDR3 is CAWRSGRNSNGELFF. The DNA for the CDR3 is TGTGCCTGGAGGAGCGGGAGGAACTCGAACGGGGAGCTGTTTTTT.

The rearrangement links TRBV9 to TRBJ2-2, with 7 bases aligning to TRBD1. Losses at the gene ends were 0 bases for V and 4 bases for J; bases not matched to a gene: 0. There are 14 residues in the CDR3. Germline loops: CDR1 SGDLS, CDR2 YYNGEE. CDR3 DNA sequence: TGTGCCAGCAGCGTAGGGACAGGCACCGGGGAGCTGTTTTTT. Its protein is CASSVGTGTGELFF.

In the case of this clone: A much larger clone differs from this one at a single base, so this may be a read error. The V call is TRBV4-3, the J call TRBJ2-6; D is ambiguous. The CDR3 covers 15 residues. From germline, CDR1 is LGHNA and CDR2 YSLEER. The CDR3 DNA is TGCGCCAACAGCCAAGAGAGAGCTGGGGCCAACGTCCTGACTTTC. It encodes CANSQERAGANVLTF.

The chain combines TRBV21-1 with TRBJ2-7; the table's D call TRBD1 went unverified against the DNA. TRBV21-1 constitutes a pseudogene. The CDR3 length is 15 residues. CDR3 sequence reads: CASSRRGFSYYEQYF. The CDR3 DNA is TGTGCCAGCAGCCGCAGGGGTTTCTCGTACTACGAGCAGTACTTC.

With respect to this clone: A much larger clone is a single base away; this may be a read error. CDR3 in DNA: TGCGCCAGCGGCCAAGGAGCGGGAGTCGTCTACGAGCAGTACTTC. This encodes CASGQGAGVVYEQYF. The chain uses TRBV4-1 and TRBJ2-5, with 8 bases identical to TRBD2. TRBJ2-7 explains the end of the DNA better; the J call may be wrong. The CDR3 covers 15 residues. Germline loops: CDR1 MGHRA, CDR2 YSYEKL.